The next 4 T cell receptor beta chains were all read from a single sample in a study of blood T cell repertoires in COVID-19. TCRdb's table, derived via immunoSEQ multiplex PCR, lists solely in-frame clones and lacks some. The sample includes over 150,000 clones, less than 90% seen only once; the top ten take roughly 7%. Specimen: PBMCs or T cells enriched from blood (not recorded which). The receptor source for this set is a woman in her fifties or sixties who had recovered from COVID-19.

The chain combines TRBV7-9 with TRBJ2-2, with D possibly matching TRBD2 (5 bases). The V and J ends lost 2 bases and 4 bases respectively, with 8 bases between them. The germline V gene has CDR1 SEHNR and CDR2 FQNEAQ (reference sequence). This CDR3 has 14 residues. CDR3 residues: CASSLIEGTGELFF. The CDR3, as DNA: TGTGCCAGCAGCTTAATCGAGGGCACCGGGGAGCTGTTTTTT.

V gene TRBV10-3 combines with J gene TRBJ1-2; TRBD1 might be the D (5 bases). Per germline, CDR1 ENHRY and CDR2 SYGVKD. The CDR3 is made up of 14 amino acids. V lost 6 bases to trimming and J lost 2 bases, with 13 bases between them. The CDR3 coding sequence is TGTGCCATCAGCCCTTCGACAGAAAACTATGGCTACACCTTC. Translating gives CAISPSTENYGYTF.

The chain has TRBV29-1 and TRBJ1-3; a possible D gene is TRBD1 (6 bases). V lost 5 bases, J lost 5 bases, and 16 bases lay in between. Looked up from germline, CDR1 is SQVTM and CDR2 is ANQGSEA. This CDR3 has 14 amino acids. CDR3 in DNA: TGCAGCGTTCGTACCAACCAGGGGAGAAACACCATATATTTT. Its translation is CSVRTNQGRNTIYF.

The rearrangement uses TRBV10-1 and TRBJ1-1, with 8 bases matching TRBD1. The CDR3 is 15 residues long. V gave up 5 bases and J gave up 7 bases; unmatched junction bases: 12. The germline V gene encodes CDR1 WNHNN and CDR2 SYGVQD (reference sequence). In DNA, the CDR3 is TGCGCCAGCAGTCAGGGGGCTGGAAGTTTACGTGAAGCTTTCTTT. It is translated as CASSQGAGSLREAFF.